What follows is one T cell receptor (beta chain) and its context. The data derive from a study of control samples from healthy donors and cancer patients. The V and J ends lost 2 bases and 0 bases respectively, with 10 bases between them. CDR3 length: 16 amino acids. Germline CDR1 is MGHRA and CDR2 is YSYEKL. The assay was immunoSEQ multiplex PCR, and TCRdb's table has in-frame clones only and misses some. Of 100,000 to 150,000 clones listed, roughly 92% were seen once; the top ten hold around 5.4%. Source material: blood. The rearrangement links TRBV4-1 to TRBJ1-4; weak D call: TRBD1 (6 bases). The TCR comes from a man between 18 and 29 years old in good health. Written as DNA, the CDR3 is TGCGCCAGCAGCCAACAGGGGTTTGCAACTAATGAAAAACTGTTTTTT. Protein: CASSQQGFATNEKLFF.